The entry that follows covers one T cell receptor (beta chain) sequence. Authors' processing steps: Reference gene primer amplification in the assay estimated nucleated cell counts. Profiling relied on immunoSEQ multiplex PCR, and the TCRdb table lists in-frame clones only, not all of them. The V and J calls and clone size come from that table; D and trimming were worked out from the DNA. The sample shows about 440,000 clones, nearly 90% of them seen only once. This entry is derived from a study of blood T cell repertoires in COVID-19. Study context: The United States, Italy and Spain provided the acute and convalescent COVID-19 samples. PBMCs, B-cell-depleted T cells, or T cells were the source of the cDNA or gDNA that made up the material.

Individuals drawn from 24 US areas were about 18 to 100 years old. The receptor comes from a woman aged 18 to 35 with acute COVID-19. Specimen: PBMCs or T cells enriched from blood (not recorded which).

CDR3 loop: CSVQQGIGSPLHF. DNA of the CDR3: TGCAGCGTCCAACAGGGCATAGGCTCACCCCTCCACTTT. The V and J genes are TRBV29-1 and TRBJ1-6; TRBD1 might be the D (6 bases). The CDR3 covers 13 residues. V lost 6 bases to trimming and J lost 10 bases, with 16 bases between them. The germline V gene has CDR1 SQVTM and CDR2 ANQGSEA.